The rows below give T cell receptor beta chains drawn from one sample of a study of radiotherapy plus CTLA-4 blockade in lung cancer. Generated by immunoSEQ multiplex PCR, the TCRdb table keeps only in-frame clones and is missing some. This sample has more than 30,000 clones, with 70% found just once. The material sequenced was peripheral blood, taken from a patient treated with radiotherapy plus ipilimumab. The origin of the receptors is a human donor with non-small cell lung cancer who had stable disease on radiotherapy plus ipilimumab. Both conserved end residues are part of each CDR3. D genes are given only for firm matches. The size field is filled for only some rows; it gives once, few, many or a size class.

d_call | j_call | v_call | clone_size | cdr3_aa | cdr3_nt
. | TRBJ2-5 | TRBV4-1 | . | CASSQVILTETQYF | TGCGCCAGCAGCCAAGTAATCCTGACAGAGACCCAGTACTTC
TRBD1 | TRBJ1-2 | TRBV7-2 | . | CASSFRDRGGYTF | TGTGCCAGCAGCTTCCGGGACAGGGGTGGCTACACCTTC
. | TRBJ2-5 | TRBV21-1 | . | CASSKDSGPAILLRGETQYF | TGTGCCAGCAGCAAAGATTCGGGGCCAGCAATTTTATTACGGGGAGAGACCCAGTACTTC
. | TRBJ2-1 | TRBV9 | . | CASSVGGKIYNEQFF | TGTGCCAGCAGCGTGGGGGGAAAGATCTACAATGAGCAGTTCTTC
TRBD1 | TRBJ1-4 | TRBV28 | few | CASSSRIGTGSGEKLFF | TGTGCCAGCAGTTCCCGAATTGGGACAGGGTCGGGTGAAAAACTGTTTTTT
TRBD1 | TRBJ2-7 | TRBV5-1 | once | CASSPGTGGYEQYF | TGCGCCAGCAGCCCAGGGACAGGGGGCTACGAGCAGTACTTC
TRBD2 | TRBJ2-2 | TRBV11-1 | . | CASSPSGRARTGELFF | TGTGCCAGCAGTCCTAGCGGGAGGGCCCGGACCGGGGAGCTGTTTTTT
. | TRBJ1-4 | TRBV19 | . | CASSNLAGLGEKLFF | TGTGCCAGTAGTAATTTGGCAGGCCTCGGAGAAAAACTGTTTTTT
TRBD2 | TRBJ2-1 | TRBV7-2 | . | CASSLGLAGGDNEQFF | TGTGCCAGCAGCTTAGGTCTGGCGGGAGGCGACAATGAGCAGTTCTTC
TRBD1 | TRBJ2-5 | TRBV7-7 | . | CASSVASGQGAGGTQYF | TGTGCTAGCAGCGTAGCCTCCGGACAGGGGGCTGGTGGGACCCAGTACTTC
TRBD1 | TRBJ2-6 | TRBV19 | medium-sized | CASRTGSGANVLTF | TGTGCCAGCCGGACAGGCTCTGGGGCCAACGTCCTGACTTTC
TRBD1 | TRBJ1-4 | TRBV19 | . | CASSGGGTGDEKLFF | TGTGCCAGTAGCGGTGGTGGGACAGGGGATGAAAAACTGTTTTTT
TRBD1 | TRBJ1-5 | TRBV6-1 | few | CASSVGQGQPQHF | TGTGCCAGCAGTGTGGGACAGGGTCAGCCCCAGCATTTT
. | TRBJ2-2 | TRBV2 | once | CASSESSVNTGELFF | TGTGCCAGCAGTGAATCTAGCGTGAACACCGGGGAGCTGTTTTTT
TRBD2 | TRBJ2-7 | TRBV7-2 | . | CASSRGGAGDEQYF | TGTGCCAGCAGCCGCGGGGGGGCAGGGGACGAGCAGTACTTC
TRBD1 | TRBJ2-7 | TRBV7-2 | once | CATSGQGSYEQYF | TGTGCCACGTCTGGACAGGGATCCTACGAGCAGTACTTC
TRBD1 | TRBJ2-7 | TRBV6-5 | few | CASSRQGKREQYF | TGTGCCAGCAGTCGACAGGGTAAACGCGAGCAGTACTTC
TRBD1 | TRBJ1-2 | TRBV7-3 | few | CASSFSGGYGYTF | TGTGCCAGCAGCTTCTCAGGGGGGTATGGCTACACCTTC
. | TRBJ1-5 | TRBV30 | . | CAWSEGALNQPQHF | TGTGCCTGGAGTGAGGGTGCCCTAAATCAGCCCCAGCATTTT
TRBD1 | TRBJ2-1 | TRBV6-5 | once | CASSPQGAGNEQFF | TGTGCCAGCAGCCCACAGGGGGCGGGGAATGAGCAGTTCTTC
TRBD1 | TRBJ1-5 | TRBV9 | once | CASSVGQEDQPQHF | TGTGCCAGCAGCGTTGGACAGGAGGACCAGCCCCAGCATTTT
. | TRBJ2-7 | TRBV27 | . | CASSSPSRGAYEQYF | TGTGCCAGCAGTTCTCCCTCCAGGGGAGCCTACGAGCAGTACTTC
. | TRBJ2-5 | TRBV19 | . | CASSITRIRQETQYF | TGTGCCAGTAGTATTACACGGATCAGACAAGAGACCCAGTACTTC
. | TRBJ1-5 | TRBV18 | few | CASSSTTSNSNQPQHF | TGTGCCAGCTCATCCACGACAAGCAATAGCAATCAGCCCCAGCATTTT
. | TRBJ2-7 | TRBV10-3 | few | CAIRSREFYEQYF | TGTGCCATAAGGTCCCGGGAATTCTACGAGCAGTACTTC
. | TRBJ2-3 | TRBV7-2 | few | CASSLARELPQYF | TGTGCCAGCAGCTTAGCCCGGGAGCTCCCGCAGTATTTT
. | TRBJ2-7 | TRBV2 | . | CASSSREEVWYEQYF | TGTGCCAGCAGCAGCAGGGAGGAGGTTTGGTACGAGCAGTACTTC
. | TRBJ2-5 | TRBV5-6 | . | CASSRRGTQETQYF | TGTGCCAGCAGCCGCCGAGGGACCCAAGAGACCCAGTACTTC
TRBD1 | TRBJ2-7 | TRBV11-2 | . | CASSLDLTGEPYEQYF | TGTGCCAGCAGCTTAGATCTCACAGGGGAACCCTACGAGCAGTACTTC